The sample holds many counts of the clone carrying this TCR beta chain. Its antigen is not known. The sample comes from a study of CD8 T cells in ankylosing spondylitis. Study-level points and caveats: Clones linked to disease, bearing a CD8+ phenotype, were relatively rare in peripheral blood. Reportedly, disease-linked clones are significantly enriched in ankylosing spondylitis patients' matched synovial fluid.

Quantitative 5'-RACE was performed with molecular barcodes, and it yielded the TCR beta libraries. TCRdb fed the 5' RACE reads into MiXCR, producing one record per CDR3 protein. This table holds about 240,000 distinct CDR3 sequences, approximately 9% found once. The CDR3 has 14 amino acids. With V trimmed by 5 bases and J by 5 bases, 8 bases remained unmatched. Germline CDR1 is SGHRS and CDR2 is YFSETQ. The sequenced sample was blood, either unsorted or a sorted T cell fraction (not recorded which). The chain combines TRBV5-1 with TRBJ2-5; 8 bases are shared with TRBD1. The TCR was taken from a male donor with ankylosing spondylitis or in good health (not recorded which). CDR3 coding DNA: TGCGCCAGCAGTTTACTAGGACAGGGTGAGACCCAGTACTTC. Encoded protein: CASSLLGQGETQYF.